A single sample is the source of the 18 T cell receptor beta chains below, sequenced in a study of cytomegalovirus exposure and HLA in healthy donors. Profiling relied on immunoSEQ multiplex PCR, and the TCRdb table lists in-frame clones only, not all of them. The sample records about 82,000 clones, roughly 96% being singletons. Sequencing input: PBMCs. These receptor sequences come from a young woman in good health and CMV-seronegative.

This chain links TRBV20-1 with TRBJ2-7; D is unclear. Per germline, CDR1 DFQATT and CDR2 SNEGSKA (reference sequence). This CDR3 comprises 11 residues. Trimming pared 4 bases from V and 2 bases from J, leaving 6 bases between. The CDR3: CSAIVAYEQYF. CDR3 DNA: TGCAGTGCTATAGTGGCCTACGAGCAGTACTTC.

This clone was seen once. The rearrangement joins TRBV19 to TRBJ2-7; 9 bases line up with TRBD2. The CDR3 is 14 amino acids. The germline V gene has CDR1 LNHDA and CDR2 SQIVND (reference sequence). Losses at the gene ends were 7 bases for V and 2 bases for J; bases not matched to a gene: 6. DNA for the CDR3: TGTGCCAGTACTGAGACTAGCGGCACCTACGAGCAGTACTTC. This sequence encodes CASTETSGTYEQYF.

The chain recombines TRBV11-2 with TRBJ2-1; D perhaps matches TRBD1 (6 bases). The germline CDR1 and CDR2 sequences are SGHAT and FQNNGV. CDR3 length: 15 residues. The germline V and J ends were trimmed by 2 bases and 9 bases, with 17 bases remaining between them. The CDR3 nucleotides are TGTGCCAGCAGCTTAATATCCGTTCGAGGGGGTGAGCAGTTCTTC. The encoded protein is CASSLISVRGGEQFF. The full variable domain, completed using reference TRBV11-2 and TRBJ2-1, is EAGVAQSPRYKIIEKRQSVAFWCNPISGHATLYWYQQILGQGPKLLIQFQNNGVVDDSQLPKDRFSAERLKGVDSTLKIQPAKLEDSAVYLCASSLISVRGGEQFFGPGTRLTVL.

The J gene is TRBJ1-1, the V gene TRBV6-1, with TRBD1 matching over 9 bases. The CDR3 has 14 residues. The V and J ends lost 6 bases and 6 bases, in that order; junction bases with no gene match: 8. Germline loops: CDR1 MNHNS, CDR2 SASEGT. The CDR3: CASRMDRGRSEAFF. The DNA of the CDR3 is TGTGCCAGCAGAATGGACAGGGGAAGATCTGAAGCTTTCTTT.

The chain recombines TRBV7-9 with TRBJ2-1, with 9 bases aligning to TRBD2. The length of the CDR3 is 15 residues. Trimming cost V 8 bases and J 6 bases; bases outside gene matches: 11. Germline V gene lookup returns CDR1 SEHNR and CDR2 FQNEAQ (reference sequence). CDR3 bases: TGTGCCAGCCAAATGGCGGGAGGGTGGTCCAATGAGCAGTTCTTC. Protein sequence: CASQMAGGWSNEQFF.

The chain carries TRBV10-2 and TRBJ2-1, with 10 bases fitting TRBD2. Trimming cost V 3 bases and J 6 bases; bases outside gene matches: 11. The CDR3 contains 17 residues. CDR1 is WSHSY and CDR2 is SAAADI in the germline V gene. The CDR3 region has the DNA TGCGCCAGCAGTGACCTCCGCCTTAGCGGGGGGCTCAATGAGCAGTTCTTC. It translates to CASSDLRLSGGLNEQFF.

The CDR3: CASRLEGGVGETQYF. The CDR3 DNA follows: TGTGCCAGCAGGCTCGAGGGCGGGGTTGGCGAGACCCAGTACTTC. The genes are TRBV6-5 and TRBJ2-5, with TRBD2 as a possible D gene (6 bases). The CDR3 runs to 15 residues. Trimming shortened V by 6 bases and J by 5 bases, and 19 bases separated the two germline ends. CDR1 is MNHEY and CDR2 is SVGAGI in the germline V gene.

The rearrangement joins TRBV7-9 to TRBJ2-7, with TRBD1 identical over 9 bases. Germline V gene data show CDR1 as SEHNR and CDR2 as FQNEAQ (reference sequence). After removal of 6 bases from V and 4 bases from J, the junction contained 10 bases not matched to a gene. The CDR3 loop spans 15 amino acids. In DNA, the CDR3 is TGTGCCAGCAGGAGACAGGGGGGCCCTGGGTACGAGCAGTACTTC. Residues: CASRRQGGPGYEQYF. Looking up the rest from reference TRBV7-9 and TRBJ2-7 gives the full variable domain: DTGVSQNPRHKITKRGQNVTFRCDPISEHNRLYWYRQTLGQGPEFLTYFQNEAQLEKSRLLSDRFSAERPKGSFSTLEIQRTEQGDSAMYLCASRRQGGPGYEQYFGPGTRLTVT.

Turning to this clone: This same CDR3 is encoded by further DNA sequences in the sample. The CDR3 DNA sequence: TGCGCCAGCAGCCCTAGCGGCCGCACAGATACGCAGTATTTT. It codes for CASSPSGRTDTQYF. The genes are TRBV4-1 and TRBJ2-3; 7 positions match TRBD2. Germline trimming cut 4 bases from V and 1 base from J; bases unmatched to any gene: 2. CDR1 is MGHRA, CDR2 YSYEKL, per germline. This CDR3 comprises 14 residues.

The chain employs TRBV5-1 and TRBJ2-6, with D possibly matching TRBD2 (6 bases). The germline V gene encodes CDR1 SGHRS and CDR2 YFSETQ. The germline V and J ends were trimmed by 3 bases and 0 bases, with 7 bases remaining between them. This CDR3 is 15 amino acids long. The DNA for the CDR3 is TGCGCCAGCAGCTACGGGAGCTCTGGGGCCAACGTCCTGACTTTC. It codes for CASSYGSSGANVLTF.

J is TRBJ1-4 and V is TRBV6-6; 10 nucleotides line up with TRBD1. The trim removed 5 bases at V and 8 bases at J, leaving 8 bases unmatched. From germline, CDR1 is MNHNY and CDR2 SVGAGI (reference sequence). This CDR3 is built from 15 residues. In DNA, the CDR3 is TGTGCCAGCAGTCCTTCCTTGACAGGGGGCGAAAAACTGTTTTTT. Its translation: CASSPSLTGGEKLFF.

Only a few counts were recorded for this clone. V gene TRBV10-1 combines with J gene TRBJ2-2; 8 positions match TRBD2. From germline, CDR1 is WNHNN and CDR2 SYGVQD (reference sequence). V was clipped by 6 bases and J by 5 bases; unmatched bases: 5. The CDR3 consists of 14 residues. This CDR3 is CASRGAGDTGELFF. The DNA for the CDR3 is TGCGCCAGCAGGGGAGCGGGAGATACCGGGGAGCTGTTTTTT.

This chain uses TRBV4-3 with TRBJ2-2; D gene unclear. CDR1 and CDR2 from the germline V gene are LGHNA and YSLEER. V was pared by 0 bases and J by 4 bases, with 15 bases between. The CDR3 contains 17 residues. CDR3 sequence (DNA): TGCGCCAGCAGCCAAGAACGGTTGCAAACTATCACCGGGGAGCTGTTTTTT. As protein: CASSQERLQTITGELFF.

The chain recombines TRBV29-1 with TRBJ2-7, with 8 bases that match TRBD1. Trimming took 6 bases from V and 7 from J; bases not matched to a gene: 11. Germline CDR1 reads SQVTM; CDR2 reads ANQGSEA. This CDR3 is 13 amino acids long. CDR3 protein: CSVRWDRRGEQYF. The CDR3 DNA follows: TGCAGCGTGCGGTGGGACAGGAGGGGGGAGCAGTACTTC.

The V and J genes are TRBV7-9 and TRBJ2-1; tentatively, D is TRBD1 (6 bases). The CDR3 covers 17 residues. Germline V gene data show CDR1 as SEHNR and CDR2 as FQNEAQ (reference sequence). Trimming took 4 bases from V and 4 from J, leaving 20 bases between them. CDR3 loop: CASSSRSRDTIYNEQFF. CDR3 coding DNA: TGTGCCAGCAGCTCGAGGTCCCGGGACACAATATACAATGAGCAGTTCTTC.

The chain joins TRBV18 to TRBJ2-5; 10 positions agree with TRBD2. V was pared by 1 base and J by 5 bases, with 4 bases of the junction left unmatched. The length of the CDR3 is 15 residues. Per the germline V gene, CDR1 is KGHSH and CDR2 is LQKENI. This chain's CDR3 is CASSPQREGRETQYF. Written as DNA, the CDR3 is TGTGCCAGCTCACCACAGCGGGAGGGCCGGGAGACCCAGTACTTC. Looking up the rest from reference TRBV18 and TRBJ2-5 gives the full variable domain: NAGVMQNPRHLVRRRGQEARLRCSPMKGHSHVYWYRQLPEEGLKFMVYLQKENIIDESGMPKERFSAEFPKEGPSILRIQQVVRGDSAAYFCASSPQREGRETQYFGPGTRLLVL.

This clone showed up just once. The chain joins TRBV29-1 to TRBJ2-2; D not certain. Germline lookup yields CDR1 SQVTM and CDR2 ANQGSEA. V was trimmed by 6 bases and J by 3 bases, leaving 5 bases between them. This CDR3 region has 11 residues. This CDR3 is CSVRYTGELFF. The CDR3 DNA reads TGCAGCGTCCGGTACACCGGGGAGCTGTTTTTT.

This sequence joins TRBV30 and TRBJ2-1, with 7 positions matching TRBD1. CDR1 and CDR2 from the germline V gene are GTSNPN and SVGIG (reference sequence). The CDR3 sequence is 16 residues long. V shed 3 bases and J 6 bases; nucleotides not matched to a gene: 14. CDR3 nucleotides: TGTGCCTGGAGGCTTTTTGAGACAGGGATGCGCAATGAGCAGTTCTTC. Translated: CAWRLFETGMRNEQFF.